This is a list of T cell receptor beta chains from one sample in a study of metastatic and nonmetastatic thyroid tumors. TCRdb re-clonotyped the PCR reads through MiXCR. The sample comprises about 92,000 clones, under 15% of which are singletons, and 3.6% rests with the top ten. Material for sequencing was blood. The receptors were gathered from a female donor with papillary thyroid cancer or a benign thyroid nodule (not recorded which). Some clones in this sample may be carry-over from other donors' samples. The conserved cysteine and the conserved F or W are not part of the CDR3 here. Fields, in order: J gene, V gene, CDR3 protein.

J gene: TRBJ1-1; V gene: TRBV28; CDR3 protein: ASRSAGTEAF
J gene: TRBJ1-3; V gene: TRBV6-2/TRBV6-3; CDR3 protein: ASSYSDAAPSGNTIY
J gene: TRBJ1-2; V gene: TRBV7-2; CDR3 protein: ASRVQSSSYGYT
J gene: TRBJ2-7; V gene: TRBV7-9; CDR3 protein: ASSWGTPGTYEQY
J gene: TRBJ1-2; V gene: TRBV30; CDR3 protein: AWTPAVGPGNYGYT
J gene: TRBJ2-1; V gene: TRBV19; CDR3 protein: ASSRTGGNEQF
J gene: TRBJ1-6; V gene: TRBV4-2; CDR3 protein: ASSLGLTYNSPLH
J gene: TRBJ1-6; V gene: TRBV6-1; CDR3 protein: ASSFTVYSPLH
J gene: TRBJ2-7; V gene: TRBV6-2/TRBV6-3; CDR3 protein: ASSYSSGGYEQY
J gene: TRBJ2-1; V gene: TRBV7-3; CDR3 protein: ASRDGTFNEQF
J gene: TRBJ1-1; V gene: TRBV6-6; CDR3 protein: ASSYTAVGTEAF
J gene: TRBJ1-5; V gene: TRBV20-1; CDR3 protein: SARSWPRTLENQPQH
J gene: TRBJ2-7; V gene: TRBV20-1; CDR3 protein: SATRDRGGHEQY